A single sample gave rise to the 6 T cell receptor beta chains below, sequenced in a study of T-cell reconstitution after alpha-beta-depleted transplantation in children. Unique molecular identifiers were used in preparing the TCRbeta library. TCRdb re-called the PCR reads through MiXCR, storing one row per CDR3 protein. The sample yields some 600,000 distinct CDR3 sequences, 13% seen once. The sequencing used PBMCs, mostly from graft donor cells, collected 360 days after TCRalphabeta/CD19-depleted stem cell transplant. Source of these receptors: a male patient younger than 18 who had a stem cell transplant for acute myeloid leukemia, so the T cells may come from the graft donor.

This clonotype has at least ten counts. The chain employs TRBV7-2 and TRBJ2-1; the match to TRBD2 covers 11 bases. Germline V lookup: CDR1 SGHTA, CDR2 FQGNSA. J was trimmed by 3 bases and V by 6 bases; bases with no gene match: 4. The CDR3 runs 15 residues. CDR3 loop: CASRKGLADYNEQFF. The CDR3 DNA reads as TGTGCCAGCAGAAAGGGACTAGCGGACTACAATGAGCAGTTCTTC.

CDR3 DNA: TGTGCCAGCAGCCAAGATGGGGGCTACGACGAGCAGTACTTC. This codes for CASSQDGGYDEQYF. This chain connects TRBV4-2 to TRBJ2-7; maybe TRBD1 (6 bases). V gave up 0 bases and J gave up 5 bases, with 11 bases separating them. This CDR3 has 14 residues. Germline CDR1 reads LGHNA; CDR2 reads YNFKEQ.

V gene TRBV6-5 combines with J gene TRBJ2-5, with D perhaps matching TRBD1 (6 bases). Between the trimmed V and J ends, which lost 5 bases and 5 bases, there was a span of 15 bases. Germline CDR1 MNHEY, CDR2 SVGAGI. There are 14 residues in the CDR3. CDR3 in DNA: TGTGCCAGCAGTCTACAGGGATTTAGGGAGACCCAGTACTTC. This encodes CASSLQGFRETQYF.

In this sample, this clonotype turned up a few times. CDR3 sequence reads: CASSSGTRGEQFF. The CDR3 coding sequence is TGCGCCAGCAGCTCGGGGACGAGGGGTGAGCAGTTCTTC. The rearrangement joins TRBV5-1 to TRBJ2-1, with D perhaps assigned TRBD1 or TRBD2 (5 bases each). Germline CDR1 and CDR2: SGHRS and YFSETQ. Trimming took off 3 bases at V and 9 bases at J, with 13 bases between the two ends. The CDR3 has 13 amino acids.

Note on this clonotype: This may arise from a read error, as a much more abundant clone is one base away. This CDR3 reads CSARGSERLFF. In nucleotides, the CDR3 is TGCAGTGCTAGGGGGTCGGAAAGACTGTTTTTT. The chain uses TRBV20-1 and TRBJ1-4; D not certain. The germline V gene has CDR1 DFQATT and CDR2 SNEGSKA (reference sequence). The CDR3 totals 11 residues.

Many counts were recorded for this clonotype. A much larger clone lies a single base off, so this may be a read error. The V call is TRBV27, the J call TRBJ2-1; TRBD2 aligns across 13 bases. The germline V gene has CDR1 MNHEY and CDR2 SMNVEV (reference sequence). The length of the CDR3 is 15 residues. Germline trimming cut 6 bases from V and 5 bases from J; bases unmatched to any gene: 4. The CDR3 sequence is CASSPGTSGNNEQFF. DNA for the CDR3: TGTGCCAGCAGCCCCGGGACTAGCGGGAACAATGAGCAGTTCTTC.